Listed here are 17 T cell receptor beta chains from one sample, sequenced in a study of CD8 T cells in Susac syndrome. When the RNA was reverse transcribed, random hexamers were used with an input of roughly 0.5 to 1 ug. TCRdb itself ran the immunoSEQ multiplex PCR reads through MiXCR, one entry per CDR3 protein. Seen here are approximately 190,000 distinct CDR3 sequences, over 75% observed once, and the top ten hold 0.085% to 0.09%. Sequencing was done on a sample of CD4+ T cells from PBMCs. These receptors were obtained from a human donor with Susac syndrome.

The chain couples TRBV28 to TRBJ1-4; D not certain. The germline V gene has CDR1 MDHEN and CDR2 SYDVKM. With 6 bases removed from V and 5 bases from J, the gap between germline ends came to 13 bases. This CDR3 contains 14 residues. For the CDR3, the DNA is TGTGCCAGCAGCCGAGACGTGCCCAATGAAAAACTGTTTTTT. As protein: CASSRDVPNEKLFF.

The chain combines TRBV6-5 with TRBJ2-7, with D possibly matching TRBD2 (6 bases). CDR3 length equals 14 residues. V was trimmed by 6 bases and J by 0 bases, leaving 12 bases between them. Germline V gene sequence: CDR1 MNHEY, CDR2 SVGAGI. The CDR3 nucleotides are TGTGCCAGCAGAGTTAGCGGCCCCTCCTACGAGCAGTACTTC. This encodes CASRVSGPSYEQYF.

V gene TRBV5-4 combines with J gene TRBJ1-2; 7 nucleotides line up with TRBD1. There are 18 residues in the CDR3. From germline, CDR1 is SGHNT and CDR2 YYREEE (reference sequence). J gave up 0 bases and V 2 bases, and 13 bases lay outside the gene matches. CDR3 nucleotide sequence: TGTGCCAGCAGCTTCGGGACAGTAGGACAGTCAGCTAACTATGGCTACACCTTC. The encoded protein is CASSFGTVGQSANYGYTF.

The chain joins TRBV20-1 to TRBJ1-5; 7 bases are a match to TRBD1. This CDR3 contains 14 residues. Looked up from germline, CDR1 is DFQATT and CDR2 is SNEGSKA (reference sequence). Germline trimming cut 6 bases from V and 5 bases from J; bases unmatched to any gene: 10. The CDR3 loop is CSALVQGTDQPQHF. As DNA, the CDR3 is TGCAGTGCGCTAGTACAGGGGACCGATCAGCCCCAGCATTTT.

The gene calls are TRBV10-3 and TRBJ2-5; 9 bases align to TRBD1. This CDR3 region has 12 residues. The trim removed 6 bases at V and 4 bases at J, leaving 0 bases unmatched. Germline assignment: CDR1 ENHRY and CDR2 SYGVKD. The CDR3 region has the DNA TGTGCCATCAGGGACAGGGGAGAGACCCAGTACTTC. Protein product: CAIRDRGETQYF.

The chain employs TRBV12-3 or TRBV12-4 and TRBJ2-7; D is perhaps TRBD2 (5 bases). V was shortened by 2 bases and J by 5 bases, with 16 bases between the two germline ends. This CDR3 spans 15 amino acids. The chain's CDR3 is CASSLSGGSSHEQYF. The CDR3 bases are TGTGCCAGCAGTTTATCGGGCGGGTCGTCCCACGAGCAGTACTTC.

The chain couples TRBV7-2 to TRBJ2-1; a possible D gene is TRBD2 (6 bases). This CDR3 is built from 15 residues. V dropped 4 bases and J dropped 1 base, with 11 bases sitting between them. Germline values: CDR1 SGHTA, CDR2 FQGNSA. CDR3: CASSSRLDSYNEQFF. DNA for the CDR3: TGTGCCAGCAGCTCCAGACTAGATTCCTACAATGAGCAGTTCTTC.

The chain carries TRBV9 and TRBJ2-1; the D gene could be TRBD1 or TRBD2 (7 bases each). V dropped 4 bases and J dropped 0 bases, with 23 bases sitting between them. Germline-derived CDR1 and CDR2 are SGDLS and YYNGEE. The CDR3 is 19 residues long. Here the CDR3 reads CASSPRDRGRVSSYNEQFF. CDR3 nucleotides: TGTGCCAGCAGCCCTCGGGACAGAGGGAGGGTTAGCTCCTACAATGAGCAGTTCTTC.

The rearrangement joins TRBV20-1 to TRBJ2-5; 7 bases line up with TRBD1. CDR3 length: 14 amino acids. Germline V gene sequence: CDR1 DFQATT, CDR2 SNEGSKA (reference sequence). Losses at the gene ends were 5 bases for V and 4 bases for J; bases not matched to a gene: 10. The CDR3 reads CSADPATGRETQYF. Written as DNA, the CDR3 is TGCAGTGCTGATCCCGCGACAGGGAGAGAGACCCAGTACTTC.

The rearrangement links TRBV12-3 or TRBV12-4 to TRBJ1-2; 9 bases align to TRBD1. V shed 5 bases and J 8 bases; nucleotides not matched to a gene: 9. CDR3 length equals 14 residues. CDR3 amino acids: CASSPVDRGGGYTF. In nucleotides, the CDR3 is TGTGCCAGCAGTCCAGTAGACAGGGGGGGAGGCTACACCTTC.

This sequence joins TRBV29-1 and TRBJ2-1; 7 nucleotides align to TRBD1. Germline lookup yields CDR1 SQVTM and CDR2 ANQGSEA. The CDR3 extends over 13 amino acids. J was trimmed by 2 bases and V by 6 bases; bases with no gene match: 4. This CDR3 is CSVRQGAYNEQFF. The CDR3 DNA follows: TGCAGCGTCCGGCAGGGGGCCTACAATGAGCAGTTCTTC.

V usage is TRBV15 and J usage is TRBJ1-5, with D hard to call. Trimming cost V 1 base and J 0 bases, with 13 bases left between them. Germline loops: CDR1 LNHNV, CDR2 YYDKDF (reference sequence). The CDR3 spans 17 residues. CDR3 amino acids: CATSRVFGGGSNQPQHF. The CDR3, as DNA: TGTGCCACCAGCAGAGTATTCGGAGGAGGTAGCAATCAGCCCCAGCATTTT.

This clonotype showed up just a few times. V is TRBV6-1 and J is TRBJ1-1; a weak D match, TRBD1 (6 bases). The ends were cut back, 6 bases at V and 3 bases at J, with 11 bases in the middle. This CDR3 contains 13 residues. Germline V gene sequence: CDR1 MNHNS, CDR2 SASEGT. CDR3 region: CASSPRTDTEAFF. The CDR3 DNA reads as TGTGCCAGCAGCCCGAGGACAGACACTGAAGCTTTCTTT.

This chain connects TRBV20-1 to TRBJ2-3; tentative D call: TRBD2 (5 bases). There are 12 residues in the CDR3. Per the germline V gene, CDR1 is DFQATT and CDR2 is SNEGSKA (reference sequence). Trimming stripped 7 bases from V and 3 bases from J, with 11 bases between. CDR3 sequence reads: CSVKRRTDTQYF. The CDR3 bases are TGCAGTGTCAAGAGGAGGACAGATACGCAGTATTTT.

The chain is built from TRBV20-1 and TRBJ2-1; 13 bases match TRBD2. Germline V gene lookup returns CDR1 DFQATT and CDR2 SNEGSKA (reference sequence). CDR3 length: 17 residues. Trimming removed 6 bases from V and 1 base from J; junction bases left unmatched: 9. CDR3 sequence reads: CSAQGTSGAFSYNEQFF. The CDR3 coding sequence is TGCAGTGCACAAGGGACTAGCGGGGCATTTTCCTACAATGAGCAGTTCTTC.

The chain couples TRBV6-5 to TRBJ2-1; D is unresolved. Trimming removed 3 bases from V and 6 bases from J, with 3 bases in between. CDR1 and CDR2 from the germline V gene are MNHEY and SVGAGI. The CDR3 consists of 11 residues. CDR3 protein: CASSYLNEQFF. In DNA, the CDR3 is TGTGCCAGCAGTTATCTCAATGAGCAGTTCTTC.

The J gene is TRBJ2-3, the V gene TRBV29-1; D gene uncertain. Trimming stripped 5 bases from V and 2 bases from J, with 11 bases between. Germline assignment: CDR1 SQVTM and CDR2 ANQGSEA. This CDR3 region has 13 residues. In DNA form, the CDR3 reads TGCAGCGTTAAGCCGTTACCCACAGATACGCAGTATTTT. It is translated as CSVKPLPTDTQYF.